A selection of T cell receptor beta chains follows, all from one sample in a study of T cell responses to AZD1222 COVID-19 vaccine. The table came from immunoSEQ multiplex PCR; TCRdb's copy has only in-frame clones and leaves some out. The sample has 90,000 to 150,000 clones; over 75% are singletons. Sample: peripheral blood, taken on day 0 of AZD1222 vaccination. Receptor source: an adult in good health. Both conserved end residues are part of each CDR3. The D gene is left open where the match is weak. The size of a clone is reported for some rows only, either as once, few or many, or as a class for expanded clones.

>TRBJ1-1|TRBV19|.|.
CASSIDPRYVTEAFF
TGTGCCAGTAGTATAGATCCCCGTTACGTCACTGAAGCTTTCTTT
>TRBJ2-7|TRBV21-1|.|.
CASNPWTVKKSPYEQYF
TGTGCCAGCAATCCTTGGACAGTAAAAAAGTCCCCCTACGAGCAGTACTTC
>TRBJ2-5|TRBV3-1/TRBV3-2|.|.
CASSQVSALAETQYF
TGTGCCAGCAGCCAAGTATCCGCGCTAGCAGAGACCCAGTACTTC
>TRBJ1-1|TRBV18|TRBD1|.
CASSAGTVNTEAFF
TGTGCCAGCTCAGCCGGGACAGTGAACACTGAAGCTTTCTTT
>TRBJ1-1|TRBV14|.|.
CASSPALNTEAFF
TGTGCCAGCAGTCCCGCCCTGAACACTGAAGCTTTCTTT
>TRBJ1-2|TRBV3-1/TRBV3-2|TRBD1|.
CASSQAGQNYGYTF
TGTGCCAGCAGCCAAGCGGGACAGAATTATGGCTACACCTTC
>TRBJ1-1|TRBV2|.|.
CASIFSHPNTEAFF
TGTGCCAGCATTTTTTCGCACCCGAACACTGAAGCTTTCTTT
>TRBJ2-7|TRBV19|TRBD2|.
CASSPGLAGGLDEQYF
TGTGCCAGTAGTCCGGGACTAGCGGGGGGGCTGGACGAGCAGTACTTC
>TRBJ2-1|TRBV29-1|TRBD2|many
CSVTPSGGSREQFF
TGCAGCGTTACTCCCAGCGGGGGAAGCAGGGAGCAGTTCTTC
>TRBJ2-7|TRBV12-5|.|.
CASGSFLGVYEQYF
TGTGCTAGTGGTTCCTTCTTGGGAGTCTACGAGCAGTACTTC
>TRBJ2-7|TRBV6-5|.|.
CASSTGTASYEQYF
TGTGCCAGCAGCACAGGGACGGCCTCCTACGAGCAGTACTTC
>TRBJ1-2|TRBV5-6|TRBD1|.
CASSFQGGAGDNYGYTF
TGTGCCAGCAGCTTTCAAGGGGGCGCGGGGGATAACTATGGCTACACCTTC
>TRBJ1-5|TRBV6-4|.|.
CASSVQEDQPQHF
TGTGCCAGCAGTGTGCAGGAGGATCAGCCCCAGCATTTT
>TRBJ1-1|TRBV7-9|TRBD1|.
CASSLDPGQGFEAFF
TGTGCCAGCAGCTTAGACCCGGGACAGGGGTTTGAAGCTTTCTTT
>TRBJ1-6|TRBV19|.|.
CASMRSSYNSPLHF
TGTGCCAGTATGAGGAGCTCCTATAATTCACCCCTCCACTTT
>TRBJ2-3|TRBV19|TRBD1|.
CASNKGQGSTDTQYF
TGTGCCAGTAACAAGGGACAGGGAAGCACAGATACGCAGTATTTT
>TRBJ1-6|TRBV7-3|.|once
CASSIQGNSPLHF
TGTGCCAGCAGCATTCAGGGAAATTCACCCCTCCACTTT
>TRBJ1-3|TRBV4-3|.|few
CASSQGSPGNTIYF
TGCGCCAGCAGCCAAGGGTCCCCTGGAAACACCATATATTTT
>TRBJ1-1|TRBV7-2|.|.
CASSLVPVTDLNTEAFF
TGTGCCAGCAGCTTAGTCCCCGTGACAGATTTGAACACTGAAGCTTTCTTT
>TRBJ2-7|TRBV24-1|.|.
CATVVANYEQYF
TGTGCCACCGTCGTGGCTAACTACGAGCAGTACTTC
>TRBJ2-5|TRBV3-1/TRBV3-2|.|.
CASSQDYPQETQYF
TGTGCCAGCAGCCAAGACTACCCCCAAGAGACCCAGTACTTC
>TRBJ1-3|TRBV5-1|.|.
CASSLSSGNTIYF
TGCGCCAGCAGCCTCAGCTCTGGAAACACCATATATTTT
>TRBJ1-2|TRBV28|.|.
CASSLLLPGTGYTF
TGTGCCAGCAGTTTATTACTGCCGGGTACTGGCTACACCTTC
>TRBJ1-2|TRBV19|TRBD1|few
CASRGQGASGYTF
TGTGCCAGTAGGGGACAGGGGGCGTCTGGCTACACCTTC
>TRBJ1-1|TRBV5-1|.|.
CASSQMGGGNTEAFF
TGCGCCAGCAGCCAGATGGGCGGAGGGAACACTGAAGCTTTCTTT
>TRBJ1-2|TRBV6-2/TRBV6-3|.|.
CASSLVGTPGYGYTF
TGTGCCAGCAGCCTCGTCGGGACGCCGGGCTATGGCTACACCTTC